This T cell receptor beta chain was profiled in a study of T cells in women clearing cervical HPV infection. Looking at the study overall: For cases, blood was sampled a median about 140 days after lesion detection, interquartile range about 90 to 210 days.

Deletions cut 1 base from V and 6 bases from J, with 13 bases between. The germline gives CDR1 LNHDA, CDR2 SQIVND (reference sequence). The CDR3 extends over 14 amino acids. Whole-study results and caveats: Richness differences could reflect unmeasured T-cell content per sample. CIN3+ cases had significantly higher TCR richness than controls; evenness did not differ.

Worth noting for this clone: Its specificity is not known. Read coverage stops 3 residues before the CDR3 terminus; the germline J gene supplies the remainder.

Average input was approximately 1,200 ng genomic DNA for immunoSEQ TCR beta CDR3 amplification. Only in-frame clones appear in the TCRdb table, and some are missing; sequencing was by immunoSEQ multiplex PCR. This table holds some 39,000 clones. The sample taken for sequencing was blood buffy coat. The sequence was collected from a woman aged 18 to 75 with a cervical HPV16 infection that either progressed to CIN3+ or cleared (not recorded which). V is TRBV19 and J is TRBJ2-7, with a weak D call TRBD2 (5 bases). The part of the CDR3 DNA that was read is TGTGCCAGTAGTATAGTGACCGCAGAGGGCGAG. It specifies CASSIVTAEGE. The full CDR3 reads CASSIVTAEGEQYF.